Listed below are T cell receptor beta chains from one sample, sequenced in a study of blood T cell repertoires in COVID-19. The method was immunoSEQ multiplex PCR; TCRdb's version includes in-frame clones alone and lacks a portion of them. Of fewer than 150,000 clones listed, roughly 79% are singletons. Sequenced material: peripheral blood. The receptor set was obtained from a man aged 65 to 85 with acute or convalescent COVID-19. The CDR3 runs from the conserved cysteine through the conserved F or W. Fields, in order: CDR3 protein, CDR3 DNA, D gene, J gene, V gene, clone size. A D gene is named only where the DNA matches it firmly. Clone size is stated in some rows and not others, as once, few, many or a class when expanded.

CDR3: CASSLRTEAFF
DNA: TGTGCCAGCAGCTTGCGGACTGAAGCTTTCTTT
D: .
J: TRBJ1-1
V: TRBV7-9
size: .

CDR3: CASSKPGHKLDGYTF
DNA: TGTGCCAGCAGCAAACCGGGACATAAGTTGGATGGCTACACCTTC
D: .
J: TRBJ1-2
V: TRBV21-1
size: .

CDR3: CASSVTGGQNTGELFF
DNA: TGTGCCAGCAGCGTAACCGGTGGACAGAACACCGGGGAGCTGTTTTTT
D: .
J: TRBJ2-2
V: TRBV9
size: .

CDR3: CATAGTGAFLQPQHF
DNA: TGTGCCACGGCCGGGACAGGAGCTTTTCTACAGCCCCAGCATTTT
D: TRBD1
J: TRBJ1-5
V: TRBV19
size: few

CDR3: CASSFVAGADTGELFF
DNA: TGTGCCAGCAGCTTCGTGGCGGGGGCCGACACCGGGGAGCTGTTTTTT
D: .
J: TRBJ2-2
V: TRBV5-4
size: .

CDR3: CASNPGQYKSPLHF
DNA: TGTGCCAGCAACCCAGGACAGTACAAGTCACCCCTCCACTTT
D: .
J: TRBJ1-6
V: TRBV2
size: .

CDR3: CASSQQTGTSYEQYF
DNA: TGTGCCAGCAGCCAACAGACAGGGACCTCCTACGAGCAGTACTTC
D: TRBD1
J: TRBJ2-7
V: TRBV7-3
size: .

CDR3: CASSVQASGNTIYF
DNA: TGTGCCAGTAGTGTTCAGGCTTCTGGAAACACCATATATTTT
D: .
J: TRBJ1-3
V: TRBV19
size: few

CDR3: CASSQPSTGRAEAFF
DNA: TGTGCCAGCAGCCAACCCTCCACCGGGAGGGCTGAAGCTTTCTTT
D: .
J: TRBJ1-1
V: TRBV3-1/TRBV3-2
size: .

CDR3: CASSQDEASEAGGEQFF
DNA: TGCGCCAGCAGCCAAGATGAAGCTAGCGAGGCTGGGGGGGAGCAGTTCTTC
D: .
J: TRBJ2-1
V: TRBV4-1
size: .

CDR3: CPRRHPHGGGGGITDTQYF
DNA: TGTCCCCGCCGCCACCCGCACGGGGGCGGGGGGGGGATAACAGATACGCAGTATTTT
D: TRBD2
J: TRBJ2-3
V: TRBV4-2
size: .

CDR3: CASSKAGTGTFSNQPQHF
DNA: TGTGCCAGCAGTAAGGCGGGGACAGGGACCTTTAGCAATCAGCCCCAGCATTTT
D: TRBD1
J: TRBJ1-5
V: TRBV7-9
size: .

CDR3: CASSPGILNTEAFF
DNA: TGTGCCAGCAGCCCCGGGATTCTGAACACTGAAGCTTTCTTT
D: .
J: TRBJ1-1
V: TRBV7-3
size: once

CDR3: CASSLGIGESRETQYF
DNA: TGTGCCAGCAGCTTAGGTATCGGGGAGTCTAGGGAGACCCAGTACTTC
D: .
J: TRBJ2-5
V: TRBV7-9
size: .

CDR3: CASSPVGRNTEAFF
DNA: TGTGCCAGCAGCCCGGTGGGGAGGAACACTGAAGCTTTCTTT
D: .
J: TRBJ1-1
V: TRBV7-2
size: .

CDR3: CASSPTGDSYNEQFF
DNA: TGTGCCAGCAGCCCTACAGGGGATTCCTACAATGAGCAGTTCTTC
D: TRBD1
J: TRBJ2-1
V: TRBV5-4
size: few

CDR3: CASSVANGLATAEQFF
DNA: TGTGCCAGCAGCGTAGCTAACGGACTAGCCACCGCTGAGCAGTTCTTC
D: TRBD2
J: TRBJ2-1
V: TRBV9
size: .

CDR3: CASSPGTSGGAAYNEQFF
DNA: TGTGCCAGCTCACCAGGGACTAGCGGGGGGGCCGCCTACAATGAGCAGTTCTTC
D: TRBD2
J: TRBJ2-1
V: TRBV18
size: once

CDR3: CASFRGTGSTDTQYF
DNA: TGCGCCAGCTTCCGCGGGACAGGGAGCACAGATACGCAGTATTTT
D: TRBD1
J: TRBJ2-3
V: TRBV5-1
size: .

CDR3: CASSLDRVGANVLTF
DNA: TGCGCCAGCAGCTTAGACAGGGTCGGGGCCAACGTCCTGACTTTC
D: TRBD1
J: TRBJ2-6
V: TRBV5-1
size: .

CDR3: CASSTGTGNTEAFF
DNA: TGTGCCAGTAGTACCGGGACAGGGAACACTGAAGCTTTCTTT
D: TRBD1
J: TRBJ1-1
V: TRBV19
size: few

CDR3: CAIRGWGDFTEAFF
DNA: TGTGCCATCAGGGGATGGGGGGATTTCACTGAAGCTTTCTTT
D: .
J: TRBJ1-1
V: TRBV10-3
size: .

CDR3: CASSLVQAGQPQHF
DNA: TGTGCCAGCAGCTTAGTCCAGGCGGGACAGCCCCAGCATTTT
D: .
J: TRBJ1-5
V: TRBV7-2
size: .

CDR3: CASSHQQGSGANVLTF
DNA: TGCGCCAGCAGCCACCAACAGGGCTCTGGGGCCAACGTCCTGACTTTC
D: .
J: TRBJ2-6
V: TRBV4-3
size: once

CDR3: CASSKDRNYGYTF
DNA: TGTGCCAGCAGTAAGGACAGAAACTATGGCTACACCTTC
D: .
J: TRBJ1-2
V: TRBV6-5
size: .

CDR3: CAISEPTGGSTDTQYF
DNA: TGTGCCATCAGTGAGCCCACCGGGGGGAGCACAGATACGCAGTATTTT
D: TRBD2
J: TRBJ2-3
V: TRBV10-3
size: .

CDR3: CASSLRGGGELFF
DNA: TGTGCCAGCAGTCTTCGGGGGGGCGGGGAGCTGTTTTTT
D: TRBD2
J: TRBJ2-2
V: TRBV12-3/TRBV12-4
size: .

CDR3: CASSRGGTSSEAFF
DNA: TGCGCCAGTTCGAGAGGGGGCACATCCTCTGAAGCTTTCTTT
D: TRBD1
J: TRBJ1-1
V: TRBV5-1
size: .

CDR3: CASSRGQGPYNSPLHF
DNA: TGCGCCAGCAGCCGAGGTCAGGGCCCCTATAATTCACCCCTCCACTTT
D: .
J: TRBJ1-6
V: TRBV5-1
size: .

CDR3: CASSSIGGQGYTEAFF
DNA: TGTGCTAGCAGCTCCATAGGGGGACAGGGTTACACTGAAGCTTTCTTT
D: TRBD1
J: TRBJ1-1
V: TRBV7-7
size: few

CDR3: CASSLESGFNEKLFF
DNA: TGTGCCAGCAGCTTGGAGTCAGGCTTCAATGAAAAACTGTTTTTT
D: .
J: TRBJ1-4
V: TRBV5-5
size: .

CDR3: CASRRGKAYNEQFF
DNA: TGTGCCAGCAGGCGGGGCAAGGCTTACAATGAGCAGTTCTTC
D: .
J: TRBJ2-1
V: TRBV6-5
size: .

CDR3: CASSSQGASYEQYF
DNA: TGCGCCAGCAGCAGCCAGGGGGCTAGTTACGAGCAGTACTTC
D: TRBD1
J: TRBJ2-7
V: TRBV5-1
size: .

CDR3: CASSLERGLNSGANVLTF
DNA: TGTGCCAGCAGCTTAGAGAGAGGCCTAAACTCTGGGGCCAACGTCCTGACTTTC
D: .
J: TRBJ2-6
V: TRBV7-2
size: .

CDR3: CAGTEPKNTEAFF
DNA: TGTGCCGGGACCGAGCCAAAGAACACTGAAGCTTTCTTT
D: .
J: TRBJ1-1
V: TRBV30
size: .

CDR3: CASSRTGVYEQYF
DNA: TGCGCCAGCTCAAGGACAGGGGTTTACGAGCAGTACTTC
D: TRBD1
J: TRBJ2-7
V: TRBV4-1
size: .

CDR3: CASSVGRDFLNTEAFF
DNA: TGTGCCAGCAGCGTAGGGAGGGACTTTCTGAACACTGAAGCTTTCTTT
D: .
J: TRBJ1-1
V: TRBV9
size: once